The rows below give T cell receptor beta chains drawn from one sample of a study of cytomegalovirus exposure and HLA in healthy donors. The table came from immunoSEQ multiplex PCR; TCRdb's copy has only in-frame clones and leaves some out. The sample consists of about 200,000 clones, approximately 85% of them appearing once. The sample consisted of PBMCs. These receptors came from a woman in her 40s in good health and CMV-seronegative. Both conserved end residues are part of each CDR3. The D gene is left open where the match is weak. Clone sizes are given selectively: once, few, many, or a class where the clone is expanded.

v_call: TRBV18; j_call: TRBJ2-3; d_call: TRBD2; clone_size: once; cdr3_aa: CASSPPGLADTDTQYF; cdr3_nt: TGTGCCAGCTCACCCCCAGGACTAGCGGACACAGATACGCAGTATTTT
v_call: TRBV7-9; j_call: TRBJ2-1; d_call: .; clone_size: .; cdr3_aa: CASSSSEASIWDEQFF; cdr3_nt: TGTGCCAGCAGCTCGTCTGAGGCTAGCATTTGGGATGAGCAGTTCTTC
v_call: TRBV29-1; j_call: TRBJ2-3; d_call: .; clone_size: .; cdr3_aa: CSVGMRGPTDTQYF; cdr3_nt: TGCAGCGTTGGGATGCGGGGCCCCACAGATACGCAGTATTTT
v_call: TRBV7-2; j_call: TRBJ2-2; d_call: .; clone_size: .; cdr3_aa: CASSLVYSYEELFF; cdr3_nt: TGTGCCAGCAGCTTAGTGTACTCGTACGAGGAGCTGTTTTTT
v_call: TRBV28; j_call: TRBJ1-1; d_call: TRBD1; clone_size: .; cdr3_aa: CASSLLDRGNTEAFF; cdr3_nt: TGTGCCAGCAGTTTATTAGACAGGGGGAACACTGAAGCTTTCTTT
v_call: TRBV19; j_call: TRBJ1-2; d_call: TRBD1; clone_size: .; cdr3_aa: CASSIARTGGAGYTF; cdr3_nt: TGTGCCAGTAGTATAGCGCGGACAGGGGGCGCGGGCTACACCTTC
v_call: TRBV25-1; j_call: TRBJ2-7; d_call: .; clone_size: .; cdr3_aa: CASSGDYKQYF; cdr3_nt: TGTGCCAGCAGTGGTGATTACAAGCAGTACTTC
v_call: TRBV28; j_call: TRBJ2-2; d_call: TRBD2; clone_size: .; cdr3_aa: CASSLWREGNTGELFF; cdr3_nt: TGTGCCAGCAGTTTATGGCGGGAGGGGAACACCGGGGAGCTGTTTTTT
v_call: TRBV28; j_call: TRBJ1-4; d_call: .; clone_size: .; cdr3_aa: CASSSNGGGRFKSTNEKLFF; cdr3_nt: TGTGCCAGCAGTTCCAATGGGGGCGGGAGATTTAAGTCCACTAATGAAAAACTGTTTTTT
v_call: TRBV27; j_call: TRBJ2-7; d_call: TRBD2; clone_size: .; cdr3_aa: CASSSLAGGYYEQYF; cdr3_nt: TGTGCCAGCAGTTCACTAGCGGGAGGTTACTACGAGCAGTACTTC
v_call: TRBV11-2; j_call: TRBJ2-7; d_call: TRBD1; clone_size: .; cdr3_aa: CASSSHRGSYEQYF; cdr3_nt: TGTGCCAGCAGCTCCCACAGGGGATCCTACGAGCAGTACTTC
v_call: TRBV30; j_call: TRBJ1-4; d_call: TRBD1; clone_size: .; cdr3_aa: CAWSVGQGYNEKLFF; cdr3_nt: TGTGCCTGGAGTGTGGGACAGGGGTATAATGAAAAACTGTTTTTT
v_call: TRBV28; j_call: TRBJ1-5; d_call: .; clone_size: few; cdr3_aa: CASSGGGRGQPQHF; cdr3_nt: TGTGCCAGCAGTGGGGGAGGGAGGGGTCAGCCCCAGCATTTT
v_call: TRBV30; j_call: TRBJ2-3; d_call: .; clone_size: .; cdr3_aa: CAWRGGADTQYF; cdr3_nt: TGTGCCTGGAGAGGGGGGGCAGATACGCAGTATTTT
v_call: TRBV19; j_call: TRBJ2-5; d_call: .; clone_size: .; cdr3_aa: CASSGGTWRETQYF; cdr3_nt: TGTGCCAGTAGTGGCGGGACGTGGCGAGAGACCCAGTACTTC
v_call: TRBV13; j_call: TRBJ2-7; d_call: .; clone_size: .; cdr3_aa: CASSLGGGISYEQYF; cdr3_nt: TGTGCCAGCAGCTTAGGAGGCGGGATTTCCTACGAGCAGTACTTC
v_call: TRBV18; j_call: TRBJ2-5; d_call: .; clone_size: .; cdr3_aa: CASSPRLRETQYF; cdr3_nt: TGTGCCAGCTCACCAAGACTTAGAGAGACCCAGTACTTC
v_call: TRBV30; j_call: TRBJ2-7; d_call: TRBD1; clone_size: few; cdr3_aa: CAWIRQGAGDEQYF; cdr3_nt: TGTGCCTGGATCCGACAGGGGGCGGGCGACGAGCAGTACTTC
v_call: TRBV30; j_call: TRBJ2-7; d_call: .; clone_size: .; cdr3_aa: CAWSYSSYEQYF; cdr3_nt: TGTGCCTGGAGTTATAGCAGCTACGAGCAGTACTTC
v_call: TRBV7-3; j_call: TRBJ1-6; d_call: .; clone_size: .; cdr3_aa: CASSLIGGRDSPLHF; cdr3_nt: TGTGCCAGCAGCTTAATAGGCGGCAGAGATTCACCCCTCCACTTT
v_call: TRBV19; j_call: TRBJ2-2; d_call: .; clone_size: .; cdr3_aa: CASSIQGNTGELFF; cdr3_nt: TGTGCCAGTAGTATCCAGGGGAACACCGGGGAGCTGTTTTTT
v_call: TRBV6-6; j_call: TRBJ1-1; d_call: .; clone_size: .; cdr3_aa: CASSYAGNTEAFF; cdr3_nt: TGTGCCAGCAGTTACGCAGGGAACACTGAAGCTTTCTTT
v_call: TRBV6-1; j_call: TRBJ2-7; d_call: .; clone_size: .; cdr3_aa: CAIDRGGTYEQYF; cdr3_nt: TGTGCCATCGATAGGGGCGGCACCTACGAGCAGTACTTC
v_call: TRBV29-1; j_call: TRBJ2-7; d_call: .; clone_size: .; cdr3_aa: CSATGTSYEQYF; cdr3_nt: TGCAGCGCAACAGGGACCTCCTACGAGCAGTACTTC
v_call: TRBV7-9; j_call: TRBJ2-7; d_call: .; clone_size: .; cdr3_aa: CASSLGGPSLNF; cdr3_nt: TGTGCCAGCAGCTTAGGCGGGCCCTCGTTGAACTTC
v_call: TRBV7-3; j_call: TRBJ2-7; d_call: .; clone_size: .; cdr3_aa: CASSKLAVGTTNYEQYF; cdr3_nt: TGTGCCAGCAGCAAACTGGCGGTGGGGACAACCAACTACGAGCAGTACTTC
v_call: TRBV19; j_call: TRBJ2-7; d_call: .; clone_size: .; cdr3_aa: CASRVSGTSYEQYF; cdr3_nt: TGTGCCAGTAGAGTTTCCGGGACATCCTACGAGCAGTACTTC
v_call: TRBV4-1; j_call: TRBJ2-3; d_call: TRBD2; clone_size: .; cdr3_aa: CASSPRTSGSRVGTDTQYF; cdr3_nt: TGCGCCAGCAGCCCGCGGACTAGCGGGAGTAGGGTTGGCACAGATACGCAGTATTTT
v_call: TRBV6-1; j_call: TRBJ1-2; d_call: .; clone_size: .; cdr3_aa: CASSLGVTPNYGYTF; cdr3_nt: TGTGCCAGCTCGCTAGGGGTAACTCCTAACTATGGCTACACCTTC
v_call: TRBV10-3; j_call: TRBJ2-2; d_call: .; clone_size: .; cdr3_aa: CAINTAPGELFF; cdr3_nt: TGTGCCATCAATACTGCCCCCGGGGAGCTGTTTTTT
v_call: TRBV15; j_call: TRBJ2-3; d_call: TRBD2; clone_size: .; cdr3_aa: CATSRERTSGRDTQYF; cdr3_nt: TGTGCCACCAGCAGAGAGCGGACTAGCGGGAGGGATACGCAGTATTTT
v_call: TRBV7-9; j_call: TRBJ2-3; d_call: .; clone_size: few; cdr3_aa: CASSPVGGNTDTQYF; cdr3_nt: TGTGCCAGCAGCCCCGTCGGGGGTAACACAGATACGCAGTATTTT
v_call: TRBV30; j_call: TRBJ1-4; d_call: .; clone_size: .; cdr3_aa: CAWSPDSWNEKLFF; cdr3_nt: TGTGCCTGGAGTCCAGACAGCTGGAATGAAAAACTGTTTTTT
v_call: TRBV19; j_call: TRBJ2-2; d_call: TRBD2; clone_size: .; cdr3_aa: CASTPQASGYTGELFF; cdr3_nt: TGTGCCAGTACTCCTCAGGCTAGCGGGTACACCGGGGAGCTGTTTTTT
v_call: TRBV6-1; j_call: TRBJ2-7; d_call: .; clone_size: .; cdr3_aa: CASSEAGRGNDEQYF; cdr3_nt: TGTGCCAGCAGTGAAGCTGGCAGGGGAAACGACGAGCAGTACTTC
v_call: TRBV18; j_call: TRBJ2-1; d_call: TRBD2; clone_size: .; cdr3_aa: CASSPSWGTSGSGYNEQFF; cdr3_nt: TGTGCCAGCTCACCTAGCTGGGGGACTAGCGGGAGTGGCTACAATGAGCAGTTCTTC
v_call: TRBV30; j_call: TRBJ2-6; d_call: .; clone_size: once; cdr3_aa: CAWARLSSSGANVLTF; cdr3_nt: TGTGCCTGGGCCCGACTTAGTAGCTCTGGGGCCAACGTCCTGACTTTC
v_call: TRBV30; j_call: TRBJ1-5; d_call: TRBD1; clone_size: .; cdr3_aa: CAWSAQGTGAGQPQHF; cdr3_nt: TGTGCCTGGAGTGCCCAAGGGACAGGGGCGGGTCAGCCCCAGCATTTT
v_call: TRBV9; j_call: TRBJ2-5; d_call: .; clone_size: .; cdr3_aa: CASSVSGLKETQYF; cdr3_nt: TGTGCCAGCAGCGTATCAGGGCTTAAAGAGACCCAGTACTTC
v_call: TRBV5-1; j_call: TRBJ1-1; d_call: .; clone_size: once; cdr3_aa: CASSLGAGNTEAFF; cdr3_nt: TGCGCCAGCAGCTTGGGGGCAGGGAACACTGAAGCTTTCTTT
v_call: TRBV5-4; j_call: TRBJ2-3; d_call: TRBD2; clone_size: .; cdr3_aa: CASSRTSGRLTDTQYF; cdr3_nt: TGTGCCAGCAGCCGGACTAGCGGGAGACTCACAGATACGCAGTATTTT
v_call: TRBV19; j_call: TRBJ1-2; d_call: TRBD1; clone_size: .; cdr3_aa: CARGQGAYGYTF; cdr3_nt: TGTGCCAGGGGACAGGGGGCTTATGGCTACACCTTC